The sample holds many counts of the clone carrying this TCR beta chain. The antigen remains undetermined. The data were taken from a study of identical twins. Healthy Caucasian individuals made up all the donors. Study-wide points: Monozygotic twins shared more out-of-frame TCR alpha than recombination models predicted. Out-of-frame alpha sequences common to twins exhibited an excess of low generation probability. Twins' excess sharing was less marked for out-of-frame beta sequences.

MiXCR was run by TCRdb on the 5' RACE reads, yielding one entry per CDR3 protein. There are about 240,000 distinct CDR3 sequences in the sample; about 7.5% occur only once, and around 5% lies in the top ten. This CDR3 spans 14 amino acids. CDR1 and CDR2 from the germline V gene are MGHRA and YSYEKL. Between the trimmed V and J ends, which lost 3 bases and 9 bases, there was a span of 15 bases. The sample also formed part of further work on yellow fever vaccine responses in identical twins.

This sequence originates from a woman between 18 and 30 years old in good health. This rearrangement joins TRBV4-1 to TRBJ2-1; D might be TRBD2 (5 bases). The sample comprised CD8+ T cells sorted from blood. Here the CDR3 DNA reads TGCGCCAGCAGCCACAGTTGGCTAGCCGGTGAGCAGTTCTTC. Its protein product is CASSHSWLAGEQFF.